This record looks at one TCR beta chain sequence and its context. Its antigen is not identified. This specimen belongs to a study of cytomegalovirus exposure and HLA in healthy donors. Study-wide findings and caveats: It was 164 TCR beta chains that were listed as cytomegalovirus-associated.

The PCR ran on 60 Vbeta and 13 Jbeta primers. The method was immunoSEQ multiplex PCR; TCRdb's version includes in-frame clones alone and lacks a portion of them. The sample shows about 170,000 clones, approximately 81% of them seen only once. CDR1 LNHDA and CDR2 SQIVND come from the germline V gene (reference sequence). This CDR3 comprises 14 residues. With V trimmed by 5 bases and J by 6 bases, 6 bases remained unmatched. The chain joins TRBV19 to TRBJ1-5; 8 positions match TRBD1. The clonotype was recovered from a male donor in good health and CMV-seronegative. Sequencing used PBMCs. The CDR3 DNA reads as TGTGCCAGTAGTTCCGGACAGGGTGGTCAGCCCCAGCATTTT. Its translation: CASSSGQGGQPQHF.